Here is one TCR beta chain with its context. This sample was taken from a study of blood T cell repertoires in COVID-19. Study-wide background: The origin of the acute and convalescent COVID-19 samples was the United States, Italy and Spain. The analysed material was cDNA or gDNA that came from T cells, B-cell-depleted T cells, or PBMCs.

Under the authors' procedure: Estimation of nucleated cell counts was performed using reference gene primer amplification. Profiled with immunoSEQ multiplex PCR; TCRdb holds only in-frame clones, not every one. V, J and clone size are taken as reported in that table, and D and trimming were inferred from the DNA itself. Of about 170,000 clones listed, more than 75% are singletons. Trimming removed 7 bases from V and 3 bases from J, with 16 bases in between. This CDR3 has 15 residues. The germline CDR1 and CDR2 sequences are SGHTA and FQGNSA. This clonotype was sampled from a man aged 50-60 years who had recovered from COVID-19. The sample taken for sequencing was peripheral blood. The chain recombines TRBV7-2 with TRBJ1-5; possible D gene TRBD1, 5 bases. DNA for the CDR3: TGTGCCAGCACTAAACTGGGGGGTTTCAATCAGCCCCAGCATTTT. Translation gives CASTKLGGFNQPQHF.